This entry lists 31 T cell receptor beta chains sequenced from one sample in a study of T cells after yellow fever vaccination. One entry per CDR3 protein, called by TCRdb with MiXCR from the 5' RACE reads. This sample yields about 300,000 distinct CDR3 sequences, of which roughly 9% are seen a single time; about 3.5% belongs to the top ten. The specimen comprised CD4+ T cells sorted from PBMCs, sampled 5 days after the yellow fever booster vaccination. These receptor sequences come from a young man who received the YFV17D yellow fever vaccine.

This clonotype was seen a handful of times. The V and J genes are TRBV6-1 and TRBJ2-1, with TRBD2 identical over 9 bases. Germline-derived CDR1 and CDR2 are MNHNS and SASEGT. The J segment lost 2 bases and the V segment lost 2 bases, leaving 4 bases of the junction unmatched. The CDR3 runs to 16 residues. For the CDR3, the DNA is TGTGCCAGCAGTGAATACAGCGGGGGGCCCTACAATGAGCAGTTCTTC. Translating it yields CASSEYSGGPYNEQFF.

This clonotype has only a few counts. The chain has TRBV5-1 and TRBJ1-4; no clear D. Trimming removed 4 bases at V and 5 bases at J, with 15 bases between. The V gene's germline CDR1 is SGHRS and CDR2 YFSETQ. The CDR3 extends over 15 amino acids. The CDR3 sequence is CASSLAASGNEKLFF. CDR3 DNA: TGCGCCAGCAGCCTGGCGGCGTCGGGGAATGAAAAACTGTTTTTT.

The rearrangement links TRBV20-1 to TRBJ2-5; D may be TRBD1 (6 bases). V was pared by 4 bases and J by 5 bases, with 8 bases between. The CDR3 sequence is 11 residues long. Looked up from germline, CDR1 is DFQATT and CDR2 is SNEGSKA (reference sequence). The CDR3 loop is CSAMDSETQYF. CDR3 coding DNA: TGCAGTGCTATGGACAGCGAGACCCAGTACTTC.

This clonotype was observed a few times. The rearrangement uses TRBV7-3 and TRBJ1-2; 12 bases are a match to TRBD1. The CDR3 spans 15 residues. V shed 5 bases, J shed 4 bases, and the junction held 5 bases outside the gene matches. Per the germline V gene, CDR1 is SGHTA and CDR2 is FQGTGA. The CDR3 protein is CASSPGTGGGYGYTF. The CDR3 coding sequence is TGTGCCAGCAGCCCAGGGACAGGGGGCGGCTATGGCTACACCTTC.

This clonotype has a count of ten or more. This rearrangement joins TRBV4-3 to TRBJ2-3, with D possibly TRBD1 on 6 matching bases. The CDR3 spans 15 residues. Trimming shortened V by 3 bases and J by 2 bases, and 12 bases separated the two germline ends. Looked up from germline, CDR1 is LGHNA and CDR2 is YSLEER. The CDR3 nucleotides are TGCGCCAGCAGCCAGGAAGGACAGTCCACAGATACGCAGTATTTT. Encoded protein: CASSQEGQSTDTQYF.

This chain joins TRBV20-1 and TRBJ2-3; D may be TRBD2 (7 bases). V lost 2 bases and J 0 bases, leaving 15 bases between the germline ends. Germline assignment: CDR1 DFQATT and CDR2 SNEGSKA (reference sequence). The CDR3 is 16 amino acids. CDR3 sequence: CSARRGGAISTDTQYF. The CDR3 DNA follows: TGCAGTGCTAGAAGGGGGGGGGCTATAAGCACAGATACGCAGTATTTT.

This chain links TRBV21-1 with TRBJ2-7; TRBD1 is the table's D call and was not checked against the DNA. TRBV21-1 is labeled a pseudogene. The CDR3 totals 15 residues. For the CDR3, the DNA is TGTGCCAGCAGCAAAGCTCACAGGGGAAACTACGAGCAGTACTTC. Its protein product is CASSKAHRGNYEQYF.

In its sample, this clonotype was seen many times. CDR3 nucleotides: TGTGCCAGCAGCTTAAGACACTACGAGCAGTACTTC. This translates into CASSLRHYEQYF. J is TRBJ2-7 and V is TRBV5-6; D call uncertain. V was cut by 2 bases and J by 3 bases, with 6 bases left in between. Per the germline V gene, CDR1 is SGHDT and CDR2 is YYEEEE. This CDR3 spans 12 amino acids. Looking up the rest from reference TRBV5-6 and TRBJ2-7 gives the full variable domain: DAGVTQSPTHLIKTRGQQVTLRCSPKSGHDTVSWYQQALGQGPQFIFQYYEEEERQRGNFPDRFSGHQFPNYSSELNVNALLLGDSALYLCASSLRHYEQYFGPGTRLTVT.

This clonotype has more than one count but fewer than ten. The genes are TRBV7-2 and TRBJ2-5, with 9 nucleotides matching TRBD2. The CDR3 has 13 amino acids. Germline CDR1 and CDR2: SGHTA and FQGNSA. The J segment lost 13 bases and the V segment lost 3 bases, leaving 9 bases of the junction unmatched. The CDR3 DNA sequence: TGTGCCAGCAGCTTGGGGGGACTAGCAGCCTCGTACTTC. Translated: CASSLGGLAASYF.

The chain combines TRBV20-1 with TRBJ2-5; D unclear. The ends were cut back, 4 bases at V and 2 bases at J, with 8 bases in the middle. This CDR3 contains 12 residues. Germline CDR1 reads DFQATT; CDR2 reads SNEGSKA (reference sequence). The CDR3 nucleotides read TGCAGTGCTATAAACCCTCAAGAGACCCAGTACTTC. It is translated as CSAINPQETQYF.

This chain joins TRBV6-2 or TRBV6-3 and TRBJ2-2; D possibly matches TRBD1 or TRBD2 (5 bases each). The CDR3 extends over 15 amino acids. Germline CDR1 is MNHEY and CDR2 is SVGEGT. Trimming removed 3 bases from V and 6 bases from J, with 14 bases in between. For the CDR3, the DNA is TGTGCCAGCAGTTATAGGCAGGGAGCGGCCGGGGAGCTGTTTTTT. This translates into CASSYRQGAAGELFF.

This clonotype came up a few times. The J gene is TRBJ1-2, the V gene TRBV7-3; a possible D gene is TRBD1 (5 bases). The CDR3 sequence is 13 residues long. Looked up from germline, CDR1 is SGHTA and CDR2 is FQGTGA. With 1 base removed from V and 8 bases from J, the gap between germline ends came to 11 bases. The DNA for the CDR3 is TGTGCCAGCAGCTTAAGAGGGGTTGAAGGCTACACCTTC. It is translated as CASSLRGVEGYTF.

This clonotype was counted between two and nine times. The V call is TRBV7-3, the J call TRBJ1-1, with TRBD1 as a possible D gene (5 bases). Germline values: CDR1 SGHTA, CDR2 FQGTGA. The CDR3 spans 14 residues. Between the trimmed V and J ends, which lost 0 bases and 10 bases, there was a span of 15 bases. The DNA for the CDR3 is TGTGCCAGCAGCTTAACGCAGGGTCCGGGTCCAGCTTTCTTT. Translated: CASSLTQGPGPAFF.

The chain is built from TRBV19 and TRBJ1-2; 7 bases align to TRBD1. V lost 7 bases and J lost 4; bases outside the gene matches: 12. This CDR3 region has 15 residues. The germline V gene has CDR1 LNHDA and CDR2 SQIVND (reference sequence). This chain's CDR3 is CASTLATGLAYGYTF. The CDR3 DNA reads TGTGCCAGTACCCTCGCGACAGGGCTGGCCTATGGCTACACCTTC.

This chain uses TRBV3-1 with TRBJ2-5; a weak D match, TRBD2 (5 bases). The CDR3 consists of 13 residues. Germline V gene lookup returns CDR1 LGHDT and CDR2 YNNKEL (reference sequence). V was trimmed by 7 bases and J by 5 bases, leaving 14 bases between them. CDR3 residues: CASNIASSETQYF. CDR3 nucleotide sequence: TGTGCCAGCAACATCGCTAGCTCCGAGACCCAGTACTTC.

The rearrangement uses TRBV7-8 and TRBJ2-2; 8 bases align to TRBD2. With 3 bases clipped from V and 10 bases from J, the junction kept 7 bases outside the gene matches. Looked up from germline, CDR1 is SGHVS and CDR2 is FQNEAQ. This CDR3 comprises 14 residues. CDR3 region: CASSLRAGVAELFF. CDR3 DNA: TGTGCCAGCAGCTTGAGAGCGGGGGTTGCGGAGCTGTTTTTT.

The chain links TRBV4-2 to TRBJ1-4, with 9 bases identical to TRBD1. Germline CDR1 LGHNA, CDR2 YNFKEQ. J lost 7 bases, V lost 3 bases, and 6 bases had no gene match. The CDR3 totals 15 residues. The CDR3 nucleotides read TGTGCCAGCAGCCAGGGGGACAGGGTTATTGAAAAACTGTTTTTT. Its translation is CASSQGDRVIEKLFF.

This clonotype was seen only a few times. This chain joins TRBV11-2 and TRBJ1-2, with D possibly matching TRBD1 (5 bases). Germline CDR1 SGHAT, CDR2 FQNNGV. V was shortened by 0 bases and J by 7 bases, with 6 bases between the two germline ends. This CDR3 is 12 amino acids long. CDR3 sequence reads: CASSLDGTGYTF. DNA for the CDR3: TGTGCCAGCAGCTTAGATGGGACTGGCTACACCTTC.

This clonotype came up many times. The chain employs TRBV5-5 and TRBJ2-3, with D tentatively TRBD1 (5 bases). V dropped 5 bases and J dropped 4 bases, with 20 bases sitting between them. This CDR3 is 16 amino acids long. The germline gives CDR1 SGHKS, CDR2 YYEKEE (reference sequence). Written as DNA, the CDR3 is TGTGCCAGCAGGAGCCGTAACAGGCTCTTACCAGATACGCAGTATTTT. Translation gives CASRSRNRLLPDTQYF.

This clonotype was counted between two and nine times. The rearrangement links TRBV7-2 to TRBJ1-1, with a possible D match to TRBD1 (6 bases). The ends were cut back, 5 bases at V and 3 bases at J, with 10 bases in the middle. The CDR3 covers 13 residues. CDR1 and CDR2 (germline): SGHTA, FQGNSA. The CDR3 protein is CASSPHRDTEAFF. DNA of the CDR3: TGTGCCAGCAGCCCGCACAGGGACACTGAAGCTTTCTTT.

The chain links TRBV6-5 to TRBJ2-5; 8 nucleotides align to TRBD2. Trimming took 8 bases from V and 0 from J; bases not matched to a gene: 2. The V gene's germline CDR1 is MNHEY and CDR2 SVGAGI. The CDR3 contains 13 residues. CDR3 bases: TGTGCCAGCCGGCGGGGGGACCAAGAGACCCAGTACTTC. As protein: CASRRGDQETQYF.

This clonotype was counted a few times. This sequence joins TRBV20-1 and TRBJ2-3; maybe TRBD2 (6 bases). There are 14 residues in the CDR3. V was clipped by 7 bases and J by 2 bases, with 16 bases between them. CDR1 and CDR2 from the germline V gene are DFQATT and SNEGSKA (reference sequence). Written as DNA, the CDR3 is TGCAGTGTTGTTCGTGGCGGGGACACAGATACGCAGTATTTT. Protein product: CSVVRGGDTDTQYF.

This chain connects TRBV7-8 to TRBJ2-7; tentative D call: TRBD2 (6 bases). Germline CDR1 SGHVS, CDR2 FQNEAQ. The CDR3 totals 14 residues. V was clipped by 1 base and J by 5 bases, with 12 bases between them. Written as DNA, the CDR3 is TGTGCCAGCAGCTTAGGCGGGGATCTCCACGAGCAGTACGTC. This sequence encodes CASSLGGDLHEQYV.

This clonotype was picked up a small number of times. The chain joins TRBV20-1 to TRBJ2-7, with D unresolved. The CDR3 extends over 13 amino acids. The V end was cut by 1 base, the J end by 6 bases, with 13 bases between. Germline V CDR1 and CDR2: DFQATT, SNEGSKA (reference sequence). The CDR3 here is CSARGQQPGEQYF. The CDR3 nucleotides are TGCAGTGCTAGAGGCCAGCAACCAGGCGAGCAGTACTTC.

This clonotype came up a few times. The chain recombines TRBV29-1 with TRBJ2-5; TRBD2 might be the D (6 bases). Germline V gene data show CDR1 as SQVTM and CDR2 as ANQGSEA. The CDR3 covers 11 residues. V was cut by 4 bases and J by 4 bases, with 7 bases left in between. CDR3 sequence (DNA): TGCAGCGTTGGGCGGGGAGAGACCCAGTACTTC. This encodes CSVGRGETQYF.

Details on this clonotype: A much larger clone differs from this one at a single base, so this may be a read error. The chain carries TRBV4-2 and TRBJ2-7; D is ambiguous. The germline V gene encodes CDR1 LGHNA and CDR2 YNFKEQ. The CDR3 totals 15 residues. Trimming stripped 4 bases from V and 0 bases from J, with 13 bases between. CDR3 coding DNA: TGTGCCAGCAGCCCTCGCTTAATGTCCTCCTACGAGCAGTACTTC. Protein sequence: CASSPRLMSSYEQYF.

Many counts were recorded for this clonotype. The chain employs TRBV6-5 and TRBJ1-2; TRBD1 is a possible D gene (5 bases). The V and J ends lost 0 bases and 4 bases respectively, with 12 bases between them. CDR3 length equals 15 residues. The germline gives CDR1 MNHEY, CDR2 SVGAGI. CDR3 DNA: TGTGCCAGCAGTTACTCGAATACGGGGCTCTATGGCTACACCTTC. This gives the protein CASSYSNTGLYGYTF.

The table lists this clonotype with many counts. The chain links TRBV12-3 or TRBV12-4 to TRBJ2-5; D is ambiguous. The CDR3 consists of 12 residues. The germline V and J ends were trimmed by 2 bases and 4 bases, with 5 bases remaining between them. The CDR3 bases are TGTGCCAGCAGTTTAATAGCAGAGACCCAGTACTTC. Translating it yields CASSLIAETQYF.

This clonotype was observed a handful of times. The rearrangement uses TRBV6-2 or TRBV6-3 and TRBJ2-2; D unresolved. V was clipped by 3 bases and J by 3 bases, with 2 bases between them. The CDR3 totals 12 residues. CDR1 is MNHEY and CDR2 is SVGEGT in the germline V gene. As DNA, the CDR3 is TGTGCCAGCAGTTATTACACCGGGGAGCTGTTTTTT. This encodes CASSYYTGELFF.

This sequence joins TRBV4-1 and TRBJ2-2; 7 nucleotides align to TRBD1. Trimming at V came to 0 bases and at J to 0 bases, leaving 4 bases not matched to a gene. The CDR3 runs to 17 residues. The germline CDR1 and CDR2 sequences are MGHRA and YSYEKL. CDR3 amino acids: CASSQDRDSTNTGELFF. In nucleotides, the CDR3 is TGCGCCAGCAGCCAAGATAGGGACAGTACGAACACCGGGGAGCTGTTTTTT.

Of note for this clonotype: A much larger clone sits a single nucleotide away, making a read error possible. The chain employs TRBV10-3 and TRBJ2-1, with 7 nucleotides matching TRBD2. The trim removed 7 bases at V and 9 bases at J, leaving 12 bases unmatched. The CDR3 is 14 amino acids. Germline V lookup: CDR1 ENHRY, CDR2 SYGVKD. CDR3: CAITTGGNHIEQFF. CDR3 nucleotide sequence: TGTGCCATCACAACGGGGGGAAACCACATTGAGCAGTTCTTC.